This T cell receptor beta chain was recovered during a study of CD8 T cells in Susac syndrome. Reverse transcription of about 0.45 to 1 ug RNA was performed with random hexamers. A multiplex approach, immunoSEQ multiplex PCR, amplified TCR beta CDR3 across 54 Vbeta and 13 Jbeta. Each CDR3 protein gets one entry after TCRdb re-called the immunoSEQ multiplex PCR reads with MiXCR. Of 74,000 or so distinct CDR3 sequences in the sample, just over 90% are singletons; the top ten hold about 0.52%. This clonotype originated in a human donor with Susac syndrome. The sequenced material came from CD4+ T cells from PBMCs.

In DNA form, the CDR3 reads TGTGCCTTAAGGGGGGGCGGTCTTGAAGCTTTCTTT. Translation gives CALRGGGLEAFF. The chain uses TRBV30 and TRBJ1-1, with TRBD1 as a possible D gene (6 bases). CDR1 and CDR2 from the germline V gene are GTSNPN and SVGIG (reference sequence). The CDR3 contains 12 residues. The V and J ends lost 7 bases and 7 bases respectively, with 16 bases between them.